The rows below give T cell receptor beta chains drawn from one sample of a study of T cell responses to AZD1222 COVID-19 vaccine. The protocol was immunoSEQ multiplex PCR, while the TCRdb copy is restricted to in-frame clones and leaves out a portion. Of 140,000 to 150,000 clones listed, just over 90% are singletons. Sequencing was performed on peripheral blood, taken on day 0 of AZD1222 vaccination. The receptors stem from an adult in good health. Each CDR3 is given with its conserved first and last residue. Fields, in order: D gene, clone size, V gene, J gene, CDR3 protein, CDR3 DNA. The D gene is left open where the match is weak. Clone size, where shown, is once, few, many, or a class for clones that have expanded.

d_gene: NA; abundance: few; v_gene: TRBV6-6; j_gene: TRBJ1-1; CDR3aa: CASSYDSTGNTEAFF; CDR3nt: TGTGCCAGCAGTTACGACTCGACGGGGAACACTGAAGCTTTCTTT
d_gene: NA; abundance: NA; v_gene: TRBV6-4; j_gene: TRBJ2-6; CDR3aa: CASSVEGTGANVLTF; CDR3nt: TGTGCCAGCAGTGTGGAAGGGACTGGGGCCAACGTCCTGACTTTC
d_gene: TRBD1; abundance: NA; v_gene: TRBV9; j_gene: TRBJ2-7; CDR3aa: CASSNRAGTGPYEQYF; CDR3nt: TGTGCCAGCAGCAATAGGGCCGGGACAGGGCCCTACGAGCAGTACTTC
d_gene: NA; abundance: NA; v_gene: TRBV7-2; j_gene: TRBJ1-1; CDR3aa: CASSFFSDTEAFF; CDR3nt: TGTGCCAGCAGCTTTTTCTCGGACACTGAAGCTTTCTTT
d_gene: NA; abundance: NA; v_gene: TRBV10-3; j_gene: TRBJ2-2; CDR3aa: CAIRGDNTGELFF; CDR3nt: TGTGCCATCAGGGGGGATAACACCGGGGAGCTGTTTTTT
d_gene: NA; abundance: NA; v_gene: TRBV7-9; j_gene: TRBJ1-1; CDR3aa: CASSQVLNTEAFF; CDR3nt: TGTGCCAGCAGCCAGGTCCTGAACACTGAAGCTTTCTTT
d_gene: TRBD1; abundance: once; v_gene: TRBV4-2; j_gene: TRBJ2-7; CDR3aa: CASSLDRVEQYF; CDR3nt: TGTGCCAGCAGCTTAGACAGGGTCGAGCAGTACTTC
d_gene: NA; abundance: NA; v_gene: TRBV6-5; j_gene: TRBJ1-6; CDR3aa: CASTLKTEVNSPLHF; CDR3nt: TGTGCCAGCACCCTGAAAACGGAGGTCAATTCACCCCTCCACTTT
d_gene: TRBD1; abundance: NA; v_gene: TRBV5-1; j_gene: TRBJ1-4; CDR3aa: CASTAQGRDEKLFF; CDR3nt: TGCGCCAGCACCGCACAGGGGAGAGATGAAAAACTGTTTTTT
d_gene: NA; abundance: NA; v_gene: TRBV6-5; j_gene: TRBJ1-2; CDR3aa: CASSPGDGYGYTF; CDR3nt: TGTGCCAGCAGTCCCGGAGACGGATATGGCTACACCTTC
d_gene: NA; abundance: NA; v_gene: TRBV6-1; j_gene: TRBJ1-5; CDR3aa: CASSETHLLGLPQHF; CDR3nt: TGTGCCAGCAGTGAAACCCACCTACTCGGTCTGCCCCAGCATTTT
d_gene: TRBD1; abundance: NA; v_gene: TRBV5-1; j_gene: TRBJ1-1; CDR3aa: CASSLGGQVVSGAFF; CDR3nt: TGCGCCAGCAGCTTGGGGGGACAGGTGGTATCGGGAGCTTTCTTT
d_gene: NA; abundance: NA; v_gene: TRBV25-1; j_gene: TRBJ1-4; CDR3aa: CASRGAFREKLFF; CDR3nt: TGTGCCAGCCGAGGTGCCTTTCGTGAAAAACTGTTTTTT
d_gene: TRBD1; abundance: NA; v_gene: TRBV3-1/TRBV3-2; j_gene: TRBJ2-5; CDR3aa: CASKATGYQETQYF; CDR3nt: TGTGCCAGCAAGGCGACAGGGTACCAAGAGACCCAGTACTTC
d_gene: NA; abundance: NA; v_gene: TRBV6-5; j_gene: TRBJ1-1; CDR3aa: CASHRLLNTEAFF; CDR3nt: TGTGCCAGCCACAGACTACTGAACACTGAAGCTTTCTTT
d_gene: NA; abundance: NA; v_gene: TRBV6-5; j_gene: TRBJ1-6; CDR3aa: CASIGPMNSPLHF; CDR3nt: TGTGCCAGCATTGGACCGATGAATTCACCCCTCCACTTT
d_gene: NA; abundance: once; v_gene: TRBV18; j_gene: TRBJ2-7; CDR3aa: CASSPPLSSGLKEQYF; CDR3nt: TGTGCCAGCTCACCACCTCTGTCATCGGGGCTTAAGGAGCAGTACTTC
d_gene: TRBD1; abundance: NA; v_gene: TRBV27; j_gene: TRBJ2-7; CDR3aa: CASRWGQGTYEQYF; CDR3nt: TGTGCCAGCAGATGGGGACAGGGAACCTACGAGCAGTACTTC
d_gene: TRBD1; abundance: NA; v_gene: TRBV29-1; j_gene: TRBJ1-2; CDR3aa: CSGRRTGDNYGYTF; CDR3nt: TGCAGCGGGCGGCGGACAGGGGATAACTATGGCTACACCTTC
d_gene: NA; abundance: NA; v_gene: TRBV29-1; j_gene: TRBJ2-1; CDR3aa: CSVAGLISSYNEQFF; CDR3nt: TGCAGCGTTGCGGGACTTATAAGCTCCTACAATGAGCAGTTCTTC
d_gene: TRBD2; abundance: NA; v_gene: TRBV10-3; j_gene: TRBJ2-3; CDR3aa: CAISEGLAGVNTQYF; CDR3nt: TGTGCCATCAGTGAGGGACTAGCGGGAGTGAATACGCAGTATTTT
d_gene: NA; abundance: NA; v_gene: TRBV7-6; j_gene: TRBJ1-5; CDR3aa: CASSLGGLGQPQHF; CDR3nt: TGTGCCAGCAGCTTAGGGGGGCTCGGTCAGCCCCAGCATTTT
d_gene: NA; abundance: once; v_gene: TRBV30; j_gene: TRBJ1-2; CDR3aa: CAWSDHLGAGYTF; CDR3nt: TGTGCCTGGAGTGACCACCTTGGGGCGGGCTACACCTTC
d_gene: TRBD2; abundance: NA; v_gene: TRBV11-2; j_gene: TRBJ2-7; CDR3aa: CASSLGEGLDEQYF; CDR3nt: TGTGCCAGCAGCTTAGGGGAGGGTCTAGACGAGCAGTACTTC
d_gene: NA; abundance: NA; v_gene: TRBV11-3; j_gene: TRBJ2-7; CDR3aa: CASSLVYGGEQYF; CDR3nt: TGTGCCAGCAGCTTAGTATACGGTGGCGAGCAGTACTTC
d_gene: TRBD2; abundance: NA; v_gene: TRBV3-1/TRBV3-2; j_gene: TRBJ2-5; CDR3aa: CASLNRASGRIETQYF; CDR3nt: TGTGCCAGCTTAAACCGGGCTAGCGGGCGTATAGAGACCCAGTACTTC
d_gene: NA; abundance: NA; v_gene: TRBV2; j_gene: TRBJ1-5; CDR3aa: CASSVLAGLQPQHF; CDR3nt: TGTGCCAGCAGTGTTCTGGCAGGGCTGCAGCCCCAGCATTTT
d_gene: TRBD2; abundance: NA; v_gene: TRBV19; j_gene: TRBJ2-7; CDR3aa: CASSIRLAGGLSGEQYF; CDR3nt: TGTGCCAGTAGTATACGGCTAGCGGGGGGGCTTTCGGGCGAGCAGTACTTC
d_gene: NA; abundance: NA; v_gene: TRBV12-3/TRBV12-4; j_gene: TRBJ2-7; CDR3aa: CASSLWGSSEQYF; CDR3nt: TGTGCCAGCAGTTTATGGGGGTCCTCCGAGCAGTACTTC
d_gene: NA; abundance: once; v_gene: TRBV19; j_gene: TRBJ2-2; CDR3aa: CASSIGAGLGPGELFF; CDR3nt: TGTGCCAGTAGTATCGGGGCAGGTTTGGGTCCCGGGGAGCTGTTTTTT
d_gene: NA; abundance: NA; v_gene: TRBV4-2; j_gene: TRBJ1-3; CDR3aa: CASSQDVIGLRNTIYF; CDR3nt: TGTGCCAGCAGCCAAGATGTTATAGGTCTTCGGAACACCATATATTTT
d_gene: TRBD1; abundance: few; v_gene: TRBV6-5; j_gene: TRBJ1-5; CDR3aa: CASRPETGGSQPQHF; CDR3nt: TGTGCCAGCAGGCCAGAAACAGGGGGAAGTCAGCCCCAGCATTTT
d_gene: NA; abundance: NA; v_gene: TRBV11-1; j_gene: TRBJ2-7; CDR3aa: CASSPRGAGVYEQYF; CDR3nt: TGTGCCAGCAGCCCCCGCGGGGCCGGCGTTTACGAGCAGTACTTC
d_gene: NA; abundance: NA; v_gene: TRBV18; j_gene: TRBJ2-1; CDR3aa: CASSPPDSEQFF; CDR3nt: TGTGCCAGCTCACCACCTGACAGTGAGCAGTTCTTC
d_gene: NA; abundance: once; v_gene: TRBV12-3/TRBV12-4; j_gene: TRBJ2-7; CDR3aa: CASSLPGPYEQYF; CDR3nt: TGTGCCAGCAGTTTGCCAGGACCCTACGAGCAGTACTTC
d_gene: NA; abundance: few; v_gene: TRBV19; j_gene: TRBJ1-2; CDR3aa: CASSTRRPYGYTF; CDR3nt: TGTGCCAGTAGTACCCGCAGGCCGTATGGCTACACCTTC
d_gene: NA; abundance: NA; v_gene: TRBV7-9; j_gene: TRBJ2-5; CDR3aa: CASSWAEETQYF; CDR3nt: TGTGCCAGCAGCTGGGCCGAAGAGACCCAGTACTTC
d_gene: TRBD1; abundance: NA; v_gene: TRBV2; j_gene: TRBJ1-5; CDR3aa: CAGGQDHQPQHF; CDR3nt: TGTGCCGGAGGACAGGACCATCAGCCCCAGCATTTT
d_gene: TRBD1; abundance: NA; v_gene: TRBV4-1; j_gene: TRBJ1-4; CDR3aa: CASSQRQGITNEKLFF; CDR3nt: TGCGCCAGCAGCCAAAGACAGGGGATTACAAATGAAAAACTGTTTTTT
d_gene: NA; abundance: few; v_gene: TRBV25-1; j_gene: TRBJ2-7; CDR3aa: CASSELGGDSYEQYF; CDR3nt: TGTGCCAGCAGTGAATTGGGCGGGGACTCCTACGAGCAGTACTTC
d_gene: NA; abundance: NA; v_gene: TRBV18; j_gene: TRBJ1-3; CDR3aa: CASSPPDRSSSGNTIYF; CDR3nt: TGTGCCAGCTCACCACCGGACCGCTCATCCTCTGGAAACACCATATATTTT
d_gene: NA; abundance: NA; v_gene: TRBV6-2/TRBV6-3; j_gene: TRBJ1-5; CDR3aa: CASSSTGSAPQHF; CDR3nt: TGTGCCAGCAGTTCTACAGGCTCCGCTCCCCAGCATTTT
d_gene: NA; abundance: NA; v_gene: TRBV5-1; j_gene: TRBJ1-2; CDR3aa: CASSLAPNYGYTF; CDR3nt: TGCGCCAGCAGCTTGGCTCCTAACTATGGCTACACCTTC
d_gene: NA; abundance: once; v_gene: TRBV2; j_gene: TRBJ2-5; CDR3aa: CASSEVARQETQYF; CDR3nt: TGTGCCAGCAGTGAAGTTGCTAGGCAAGAGACCCAGTACTTC
d_gene: TRBD1; abundance: NA; v_gene: TRBV3-1/TRBV3-2; j_gene: TRBJ1-1; CDR3aa: CASSQGRTGRRTEAFF; CDR3nt: TGTGCCAGCAGCCAAGGAAGGACAGGGAGGCGGACTGAAGCTTTCTTT
d_gene: NA; abundance: NA; v_gene: TRBV5-8; j_gene: TRBJ2-7; CDR3aa: CASSYGTPATYEQYF; CDR3nt: TGTGCCAGCAGCTACGGGACACCCGCGACCTACGAGCAGTACTTC
d_gene: NA; abundance: NA; v_gene: TRBV12-3/TRBV12-4; j_gene: TRBJ1-2; CDR3aa: CASRQQGRGYTF; CDR3nt: TGTGCCAGCAGGCAACAGGGTCGGGGCTACACCTTC
d_gene: NA; abundance: NA; v_gene: TRBV18; j_gene: TRBJ2-2; CDR3aa: CASSRDPRSGELFF; CDR3nt: TGTGCCAGCTCTCGGGACCCGAGGAGCGGGGAGCTGTTTTTT
d_gene: TRBD1; abundance: NA; v_gene: TRBV5-1; j_gene: TRBJ2-2; CDR3aa: CASSWGTAGELFF; CDR3nt: TGCGCCAGCAGCTGGGGGACAGCCGGGGAGCTGTTTTTT
d_gene: NA; abundance: NA; v_gene: TRBV7-9; j_gene: TRBJ1-3; CDR3aa: CASSYNDGVAGNTIYF; CDR3nt: TGTGCCAGCAGTTACAATGACGGCGTCGCGGGAAACACCATATATTTT
d_gene: NA; abundance: NA; v_gene: TRBV7-9; j_gene: TRBJ1-4; CDR3aa: CASTGPDEKLFF; CDR3nt: TGTGCCAGCACCGGCCCCGATGAAAAACTGTTTTTT
d_gene: TRBD1; abundance: NA; v_gene: TRBV6-5; j_gene: TRBJ2-7; CDR3aa: CASSYSTGGLYEQYF; CDR3nt: TGTGCCAGCAGTTACTCCACAGGGGGACTCTACGAGCAGTACTTC
d_gene: TRBD1; abundance: NA; v_gene: TRBV27; j_gene: TRBJ2-2; CDR3aa: CASSLRTGTTGELFF; CDR3nt: TGTGCCAGCAGTTTAAGGACAGGGACCACCGGGGAGCTGTTTTTT
d_gene: NA; abundance: NA; v_gene: TRBV30; j_gene: TRBJ2-4; CDR3aa: CACSNRAMGVIQYF; CDR3nt: TGTGCCTGCAGCAACAGGGCGATGGGGGTCATTCAGTACTTC
d_gene: NA; abundance: NA; v_gene: TRBV11-2; j_gene: TRBJ2-7; CDR3aa: CASSFKRLPSVSYEQYF; CDR3nt: TGTGCCAGCAGCTTTAAACGACTTCCTTCTGTCTCCTACGAGCAGTACTTC
d_gene: NA; abundance: NA; v_gene: TRBV30; j_gene: TRBJ1-6; CDR3aa: CAWGHRGDPYNSPLHF; CDR3nt: TGTGCCTGGGGCCACCGTGGAGACCCCTATAATTCACCCCTCCACTTT
d_gene: NA; abundance: NA; v_gene: TRBV5-1; j_gene: TRBJ1-1; CDR3aa: CASSALGASNTEAFF; CDR3nt: TGCGCCAGCAGCGCCCTGGGGGCGTCGAACACTGAAGCTTTCTTT
d_gene: NA; abundance: NA; v_gene: TRBV6-2/TRBV6-3; j_gene: TRBJ2-7; CDR3aa: CASSWADYEQYF; CDR3nt: TGTGCCAGCAGTTGGGCAGACTACGAGCAGTACTTC
d_gene: NA; abundance: few; v_gene: TRBV19; j_gene: TRBJ1-4; CDR3aa: CASNARANEKLFF; CDR3nt: TGTGCCAGTAATGCCAGGGCTAATGAAAAACTGTTTTTT